This T cell receptor beta chain was retrieved from a study of T-cell reconstitution after alpha-beta-depleted transplantation in children. Whole-study results and caveats: The high TCRbeta diversity at day 60 in some patients came from surviving recipient T cells and thymic progenitors. T-cell counts and diversity at one year post-transplant came mainly from newly produced T cells.

This CDR3 is built from 16 residues. Per germline, CDR1 SGHAT and CDR2 FQNNGV. Trimming shortened V by 1 base and J by 1 base, and 13 bases separated the two germline ends. The TCRbeta library incorporated unique molecular identifiers. Each CDR3 protein is one row after TCRdb ran MiXCR on the PCR reads. The sample carries 240,000 or so distinct CDR3 sequences, around 8% recorded once. This clonotype was seen repeatedly, ten times or more. The antigen is unknown. V gene TRBV11-2 combines with J gene TRBJ1-1; D is undetermined. The sequence was obtained from a male patient younger than 18 who had a stem cell transplant for acute lymphoblastic leukemia, so the T cells may come from the graft donor. The sample in question was PBMCs, mostly from graft donor cells, obtained 180 days after TCRalphabeta/CD19-depleted stem cell transplant. CDR3 residues: CASSLGLGLRNTEAFF. The CDR3 DNA reads as TGTGCCAGCAGCTTAGGGCTAGGGCTCCGGAACACTGAAGCTTTCTTT. The full variable domain, in which reference TRBV11-2 and TRBJ1-1 provide the parts outside the CDR3, is EAGVAQSPRYKIIEKRQSVAFWCNPISGHATLYWYQQILGQGPKLLIQFQNNGVVDDSQLPKDRFSAERLKGVDSTLKIQPAKLEDSAVYLCASSLGLGLRNTEAFFGQGTRLTVV.